This TCR beta chain was sequenced in a study of blood T cell repertoires in COVID-19. Data came from immunoSEQ multiplex PCR; TCRdb stores just in-frame clones and leaves some out. The sample holds nearly 350,000 clones, roughly 90% seen once. The source material was peripheral blood. The receptor was isolated from a woman between 70 and 85 years old with COVID-19, enrolled during active disease.

The CDR3 DNA sequence: TGTGCCAGCAGCTTCCGACAGGGAAGCAATTCACCCCTCCACTTT. This encodes CASSFRQGSNSPLHF. The rearrangement links TRBV7-2 to TRBJ1-6; 7 nucleotides align to TRBD1. The CDR3 loop spans 15 amino acids. With V trimmed by 3 bases and J by 7 bases, 6 bases remained unmatched. Germline V gives CDR1 SGHTA, CDR2 FQGNSA.